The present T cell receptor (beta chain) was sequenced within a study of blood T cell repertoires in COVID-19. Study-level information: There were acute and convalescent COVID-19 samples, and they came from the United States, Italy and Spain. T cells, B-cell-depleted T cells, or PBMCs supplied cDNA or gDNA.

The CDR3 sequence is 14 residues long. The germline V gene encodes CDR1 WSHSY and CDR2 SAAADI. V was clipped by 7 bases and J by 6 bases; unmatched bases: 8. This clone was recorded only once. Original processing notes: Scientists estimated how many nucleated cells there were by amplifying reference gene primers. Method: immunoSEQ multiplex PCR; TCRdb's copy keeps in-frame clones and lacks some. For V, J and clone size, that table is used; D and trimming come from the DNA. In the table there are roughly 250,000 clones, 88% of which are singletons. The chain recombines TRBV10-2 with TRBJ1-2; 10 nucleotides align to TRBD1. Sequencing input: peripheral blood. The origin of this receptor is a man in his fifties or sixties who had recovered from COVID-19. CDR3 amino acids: CASTPTGTGDGYTF. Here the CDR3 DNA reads TGCGCCAGCACTCCTACCGGGACAGGGGATGGCTACACCTTC.